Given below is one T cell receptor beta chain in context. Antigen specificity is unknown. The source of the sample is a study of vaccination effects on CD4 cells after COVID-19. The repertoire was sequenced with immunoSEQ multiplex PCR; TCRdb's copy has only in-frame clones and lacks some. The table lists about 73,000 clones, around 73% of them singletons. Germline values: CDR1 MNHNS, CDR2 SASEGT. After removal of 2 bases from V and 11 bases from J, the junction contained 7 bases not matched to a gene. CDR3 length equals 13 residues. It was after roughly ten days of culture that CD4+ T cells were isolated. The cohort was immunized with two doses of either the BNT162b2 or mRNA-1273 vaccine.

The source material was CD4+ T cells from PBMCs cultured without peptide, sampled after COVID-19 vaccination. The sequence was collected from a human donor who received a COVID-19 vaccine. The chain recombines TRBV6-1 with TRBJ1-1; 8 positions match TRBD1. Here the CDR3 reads CASSETQGAYAFF. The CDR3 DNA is TGTGCCAGCAGTGAAACCCAGGGGGCTTACGCTTTCTTT.